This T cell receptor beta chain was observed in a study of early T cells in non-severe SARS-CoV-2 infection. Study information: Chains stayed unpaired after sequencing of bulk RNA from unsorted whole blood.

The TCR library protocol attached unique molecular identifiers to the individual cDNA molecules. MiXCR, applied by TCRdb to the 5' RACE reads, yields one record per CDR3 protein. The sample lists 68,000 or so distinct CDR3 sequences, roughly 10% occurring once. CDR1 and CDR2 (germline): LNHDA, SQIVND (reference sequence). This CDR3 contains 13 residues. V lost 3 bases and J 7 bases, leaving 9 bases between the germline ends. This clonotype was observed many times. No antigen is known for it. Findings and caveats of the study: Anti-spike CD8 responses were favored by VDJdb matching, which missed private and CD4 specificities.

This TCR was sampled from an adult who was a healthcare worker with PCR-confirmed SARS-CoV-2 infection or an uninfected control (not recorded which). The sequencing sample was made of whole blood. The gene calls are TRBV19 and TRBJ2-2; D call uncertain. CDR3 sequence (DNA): TGTGCCAGTAGTATGAGGAGTGTCGGGGAGCTGTTTTTT. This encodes CASSMRSVGELFF. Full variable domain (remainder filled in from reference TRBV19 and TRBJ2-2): DGGITQSPKYLFRKEGQNVTLSCEQNLNHDAMYWYRQDPGQGLRLIYYSQIVNDFQKGDIAEGYSVSREKKESFPLTVTSAQKNPTAFYLCASSMRSVGELFFGEGSRLTVL.